Following are 28 T cell receptor beta chains from one sample sequenced in a study of cytomegalovirus exposure and HLA in healthy donors. The PCR made use of 60 Vbeta and 13 Jbeta primers. Method: immunoSEQ multiplex PCR; TCRdb's copy keeps in-frame clones and lacks some. Counted here are 180,000 or so clones, 75% to 80% occurring once; the ten biggest clones make up roughly 2.7%. Sequenced: PBMCs. The receptors were gathered from a female donor in good health and CMV-seronegative.

The chain employs TRBV27 and TRBJ1-6; 9 bases are shared with TRBD1. Trimming at V came to 7 bases and at J to 10 bases, leaving 8 bases not matched to a gene. CDR3 size: 14 residues. Per the germline V gene, CDR1 is MNHEY and CDR2 is SMNVEV (reference sequence). CDR3 protein: CASKWGGQGSPLHF. DNA of the CDR3: TGTGCCAGCAAATGGGGGGGACAGGGATCACCCCTCCACTTT.

V usage is TRBV11-2 and J usage is TRBJ1-2; D is unresolved. CDR1 SGHAT and CDR2 FQNNGV come from the germline V gene. The CDR3 totals 13 residues. V lost 1 base and J lost 4, with 7 bases in between. CDR3 protein: CASSLASSYGYTF. In DNA, the CDR3 is TGTGCCAGCAGCTTAGCCTCTAGCTATGGCTACACCTTC.

The rearrangement uses TRBV19 and TRBJ2-1, with 10 bases matching TRBD2. The CDR3 loop spans 14 amino acids. V lost 6 bases to trimming and J lost 4 bases; unmatched junction nucleotides: 3. In germline, CDR1 is LNHDA, CDR2 SQIVND (reference sequence). The CDR3 sequence is CASRGSGGYNEQFF. CDR3 DNA sequence: TGTGCCAGTAGGGGTAGCGGGGGGTACAATGAGCAGTTCTTC.

The chain uses TRBV5-1 and TRBJ1-1; 7 nucleotides match TRBD1. CDR3 length: 15 residues. Germline CDR1 is SGHRS and CDR2 is YFSETQ. The V segment lost 3 bases and the J segment 0 bases; nucleotides outside the gene matches: 5. This chain's CDR3 is CASSSQTGMNTEAFF. The CDR3, as DNA: TGCGCCAGCAGCTCCCAGACAGGGATGAACACTGAAGCTTTCTTT.

V gene TRBV6-6 combines with J gene TRBJ1-1, with TRBD1 matching over 11 bases. Germline V gene sequence: CDR1 MNHNY, CDR2 SVGAGI (reference sequence). The CDR3 sequence is 16 residues long. The V gene end was trimmed by 6 bases and the J gene end by 5 bases; junction bases not matched to a gene: 11. CDR3 region: CASRPRTGGLRTEAFF. The DNA for the CDR3 is TGTGCCAGCAGACCTAGGACAGGGGGCTTAAGGACTGAAGCTTTCTTT.

Here the CDR3 reads CASSPDREETQYF. DNA for the CDR3: TGTGCCAGCAGCCCGGACAGGGAAGAGACCCAGTACTTC. This rearrangement joins TRBV9 to TRBJ2-5, with 8 bases lining up with TRBD1. Germline trimming cut 4 bases from V and 3 bases from J; bases unmatched to any gene: 2. This CDR3 comprises 13 residues. Germline CDR1 is SGDLS and CDR2 is YYNGEE.

This clone appeared a few times. The chain uses TRBV6-6 and TRBJ2-5; 8 positions match TRBD2. V lost 8 bases to trimming and J lost 2 bases; unmatched junction nucleotides: 7. CDR3 length: 14 amino acids. Germline lookup yields CDR1 MNHNY and CDR2 SVGAGI (reference sequence). The DNA of the CDR3 is TGTGCCAGCCAACTAGCGGTCCCACAAGAGACCCAGTACTTC. Its protein is CASQLAVPQETQYF.

The genes are TRBV5-4 and TRBJ2-3; possibly TRBD2 for D (5 bases). CDR1 and CDR2 (germline): SGHNT, YYREEE (reference sequence). Between the trimmed V and J ends, which lost 0 bases and 3 bases, there was a span of 14 bases. The CDR3 runs to 16 residues. The CDR3 region is CASSLDPRGRTDTQYF. The CDR3 DNA follows: TGTGCCAGCAGCTTGGATCCTAGAGGGAGAACAGATACGCAGTATTTT. Using reference TRBV5-4 and TRBJ2-3 for the parts outside the CDR3, the full variable domain is ETGVTQSPTHLIKTRGQQVTLRCSSQSGHNTVSWYQQALGQGPQFIFQYYREEENGRGNFPPRFSGLQFPNYSSELNVNALELDDSALYLCASSLDPRGRTDTQYFGPGTRLTVL.

The genes are TRBV6-1 and TRBJ1-1; 9 bases agree with TRBD1. Germline V gene data show CDR1 as MNHNS and CDR2 as SASEGT. The CDR3 has 13 residues. V dropped 6 bases and J dropped 11; count of bases not matched to a gene: 10. The chain's CDR3 is CASRNTQGAQAFF. In DNA, the CDR3 is TGTGCCAGCAGAAATACACAGGGGGCGCAGGCTTTCTTT.

This sequence joins TRBV5-4 and TRBJ2-5, with D unresolved. The DNA end lines up better with TRBJ2-7; the J call may be wrong. Germline-derived CDR1 and CDR2 are SGHNT and YYREEE (reference sequence). This CDR3 comprises 15 residues. CDR3 in DNA: TGTGCCAGCAGGTTGAGCTCTACGTCGATCTACGAGCAGTACTTC. It specifies CASRLSSTSIYEQYF.

The chain has TRBV27 and TRBJ1-1; 7 bases map to TRBD1. There are 15 residues in the CDR3. Germline V gene lookup returns CDR1 MNHEY and CDR2 SMNVEV (reference sequence). V was clipped by 2 bases and J by 0 bases; unmatched bases: 3. The CDR3 sequence: CASSLGQGVNTEAFF. The CDR3 DNA reads TGTGCCAGCAGTTTAGGGCAGGGGGTGAACACTGAAGCTTTCTTT.

As concerns this clone: The sample has other DNA sequences that encode this CDR3 too. The chain carries TRBV7-6 and TRBJ2-3; perhaps TRBD1 as D (5 bases). CDR1 and CDR2 (germline): SGHVS, FNYEAQ. V was pared by 0 bases and J by 9 bases, with 19 bases between. CDR3 length: 16 amino acids. This chain's CDR3 is CASSLAPWQGGNTQYF. In DNA form, the CDR3 reads TGTGCCAGCAGCTTAGCGCCCTGGCAGGGTGGAAACACGCAGTATTTT.

The chain recombines TRBV14 with TRBJ1-1, with no clear D. Per the germline V gene, CDR1 is SGHDN and CDR2 is FVKESK. The CDR3 spans 14 residues. V lost 0 bases to trimming and J lost 1 base, with 6 bases between them. Here the CDR3 DNA reads TGTGCCAGCAGCCAAGATTGGGCGAACACTGAAGCTTTCTTT. This translates into CASSQDWANTEAFF.

This clone was observed a single time. The chain recombines TRBV7-3 with TRBJ1-1, with a weak D call TRBD1 (5 bases). Trimming stripped 1 base from V and 0 bases from J, with 12 bases between. CDR1 SGHTA and CDR2 FQGTGA come from the germline V gene. The CDR3 runs 16 residues. The CDR3 spells CASSLRGTIMNTEAFF. CDR3 coding DNA: TGTGCCAGCAGCTTAAGGGGGACTATTATGAACACTGAAGCTTTCTTT.

V and J are TRBV27 and TRBJ1-2, with TRBD1 matching over 7 bases. Trimming cost V 4 bases and J 8 bases; bases outside gene matches: 22. The CDR3 totals 18 residues. Germline CDR1 is MNHEY and CDR2 is SMNVEV (reference sequence). In nucleotides, the CDR3 is TGTGCCAGCAGTTCGCCCCCTTTGAACAGGGGATATATAGGAGGCTACACCTTC. Amino acid sequence: CASSSPPLNRGYIGGYTF.

The chain links TRBV10-3 to TRBJ2-3; perhaps TRBD2 as D (5 bases). V was cut by 0 bases and J by 0 bases, with 16 bases left in between. The CDR3 runs 18 residues. The V gene's germline CDR1 is ENHRY and CDR2 SYGVKD. In DNA, the CDR3 is TGTGCCATCAGTGAGTCGCTAGCTATGGACCCAAGCACAGATACGCAGTATTTT. It encodes CAISESLAMDPSTDTQYF.

The V call is TRBV9, the J call TRBJ2-7; 9 positions agree with TRBD2. The CDR3 is 17 amino acids. J gave up 2 bases and V 5 bases, and 14 bases lay outside the gene matches. Germline V CDR1 and CDR2: SGDLS, YYNGEE. DNA of the CDR3: TGTGCCAGCAGTGCAACGGCGACTAGCGGCTATACCTACGAGCAGTACTTC. It encodes CASSATATSGYTYEQYF.

This chain uses TRBV18 with TRBJ2-2; 7 bases are shared with TRBD2. The CDR3 has 16 residues. Germline CDR1 and CDR2: KGHSH and LQKENI. The junction had 7 bases not matched to a gene; V was cut back by 0 bases and J by 6 bases. The CDR3 loop is CASSPPTGLVSGELFF. In DNA form, the CDR3 reads TGTGCCAGCTCACCACCGACCGGACTAGTGTCCGGGGAGCTGTTTTTT.

The chain employs TRBV7-2 and TRBJ2-3, with 8 bases aligning to TRBD2. This CDR3 region has 16 residues. The junction had 7 bases not matched to a gene; V was cut back by 5 bases and J by 0 bases. Germline CDR1 SGHTA, CDR2 FQGNSA. This CDR3 reads CASSPTSVLSTDTQYF. The CDR3 nucleotides read TGTGCCAGCAGCCCGACTAGCGTTCTAAGCACAGATACGCAGTATTTT.

The sample holds a few counts of this clone. The chain uses TRBV7-2 and TRBJ2-7; D uncertain. CDR1 and CDR2 (germline): SGHTA, FQGNSA. The length of the CDR3 is 14 residues. V lost 1 base, J lost 7 bases, and 14 bases lay in between. CDR3 sequence: CASSLDASGWEQYF. The CDR3 DNA reads as TGTGCCAGCAGCTTAGACGCTTCGGGTTGGGAGCAGTACTTC.

J is TRBJ2-3 and V is TRBV5-5, with 14 bases that match TRBD2. The CDR3 contains 17 residues. J was trimmed by 5 bases and V by 0 bases; bases with no gene match: 5. Per the germline V gene, CDR1 is SGHKS and CDR2 is YYEKEE (reference sequence). Here the CDR3 reads CASSLVGLAGVGDTQYF. In nucleotides, the CDR3 is TGTGCCAGCAGCTTGGTGGGACTAGCGGGGGTAGGAGATACGCAGTATTTT.

This clone has only one observation. V gene TRBV2 combines with J gene TRBJ1-3; D might be TRBD1 (5 bases). The CDR3 runs 13 residues. Germline lookup yields CDR1 SNHLY and CDR2 FYNNEI. The V and J ends lost 6 bases and 6 bases respectively, with 12 bases between them. The CDR3 nucleotides are TGTGCCAGCAGCCGCGGAGGGGAAAACACCATATATTTT. Residues: CASSRGGENTIYF.

The chain has TRBV7-8 and TRBJ2-7; 7 nucleotides align to TRBD2. CDR1 is SGHVS, CDR2 FQNEAQ, per germline. Trimming at V came to 5 bases and at J to 0 bases, leaving 1 base not matched to a gene. CDR3 length: 13 residues. For the CDR3, the DNA is TGTGCCAGCAGCGGGAGGGCCTCCTACGAGCAGTACTTC. This sequence encodes CASSGRASYEQYF.

This chain connects TRBV5-1 to TRBJ2-7; the match to TRBD1 covers 8 bases. This CDR3 spans 14 amino acids. Looked up from germline, CDR1 is SGHRS and CDR2 is YFSETQ. J was trimmed by 2 bases and V by 4 bases; bases with no gene match: 5. DNA for the CDR3: TGCGCCAGCAGCCTACGGACAGGGCCCTACGAGCAGTACTTC. Translating it yields CASSLRTGPYEQYF.

The chain uses TRBV5-6 and TRBJ2-6; the D is unclear. The CDR3 is 14 amino acids. V shed 6 bases and J shed 0 bases, with 7 bases lying between them. In germline, CDR1 is SGHDT, CDR2 YYEEEE. CDR3 loop: CASNSSSGANVLTF. The DNA for the CDR3 is TGTGCCAGCAACTCTTCCTCTGGGGCCAACGTCCTGACTTTC.

There are a few counts of this clone. This chain uses TRBV9 with TRBJ2-3, with a tentative D call TRBD2 (5 bases). V lost 1 base and J 5 bases, leaving 8 bases between the germline ends. This CDR3 has 13 residues. CDR1 and CDR2 from the germline V gene are SGDLS and YYNGEE. The CDR3 loop is CASSVFSVDTQYF. The CDR3 DNA follows: TGTGCCAGCAGCGTATTTAGCGTAGATACGCAGTATTTT.

The V call is TRBV7-2, the J call TRBJ2-3; maybe TRBD2 (5 bases). The CDR3 runs to 16 residues. The ends were cut back, 5 bases at V and 4 bases at J, with 19 bases in the middle. CDR1 is SGHTA and CDR2 is FQGNSA in the germline V gene. CDR3 amino acids: CASSPGGNRGSDTQYF. The CDR3, as DNA: TGTGCCAGCAGCCCTGGCGGTAACAGAGGGTCAGATACGCAGTATTTT.

The chain uses TRBV30 and TRBJ1-4; 8 bases agree with TRBD1. The CDR3 runs 15 residues. The J segment lost 4 bases and the V segment lost 1 base, leaving 5 bases of the junction unmatched. Per germline, CDR1 GTSNPN and CDR2 SVGIG (reference sequence). CDR3 nucleotides: TGTGCCTGGAGTGCCTCTGACAGGGGTAATGAAAAACTGTTTTTT. Its translation is CAWSASDRGNEKLFF.